The clone carrying this T cell receptor beta chain was observed a handful of times. The antigen is unknown. The CDR3 totals 12 residues. Germline CDR1 reads SEHNR; CDR2 reads FQNEAQ (reference sequence). V lost 11 bases, J lost 1 base, and 11 bases lay in between. The sample is drawn from a study of blood T cells in healthy people across ages. Study observations and caveats: Age showed a roughly linear inverse relationship with TCR beta diversity per million T cells.

The study recruited healthy Caucasian donors from Russia who were aged about 6 to 100. Total RNA, at least 5.5 micrograms per sample, came from PBMCs. It was with a sample-barcoded 5' primer and a J-beta primer mix that a second PCR of roughly 7 to 12 cycles was run. TCRdb analysed the 5' RACE reads with MiXCR anew, one entry per CDR3 protein. The sample has some 800,000 distinct CDR3 sequences; roughly 44% are singletons. The sequencing sample was made of blood. The chain is built from TRBV7-9 and TRBJ1-1; the D gene is possibly TRBD1 (5 bases). This sequence originates from a man aged 55-75 years in good health. CDR3 nucleotides: TGTGCCGGGACCGGGGGGAACACTGAAGCTTTCTTT. Translation: CAGTGGNTEAFF. The whole variable domain, remainder taken from reference TRBV7-9 and TRBJ1-1, is DTGVSQNPRHKITKRGQNVTFRCDPISEHNRLYWYRQTLGQGPEFLTYFQNEAQLEKSRLLSDRFSAERPKGSFSTLEIQRTEQGDSAMYLCAGTGGNTEAFFGQGTRLTVV.